This T cell receptor beta chain was sequenced for a study of Graves' ophthalmopathy and Graves' hyperthyroidism. Study summary: Peripheral blood samples were taken at initial diagnosis, before any treatment. Study conclusions and caveats: It was with around 70% sensitivity and roughly 75% specificity that the model predicted ophthalmopathy progression. Among thyroid clonotypes expanded above 0.001 frequency, most also appeared in blood.

PBMCs were obtained from roughly 9.5 ml of fresh peripheral blood. Germline CDR1 reads SEHNR; CDR2 reads FQNEAQ (reference sequence). V lost 8 bases and J lost 4, with 17 bases in between. CDR3 length equals 14 residues. To note about this clonotype: Its antigen is currently unknown.

Amplification from RNA transcripts yielded the TCR beta CDR3 regions. HTBI primers were used in a first-round RT-PCR, which preceded a second-round multiplex PCR. Via MiXCR, TCRdb re-called the multiplex PCR reads, giving one row per CDR3 protein. The sample lists fewer than 650,000 distinct CDR3 sequences; about 20% were seen once. The TCR originated in a woman under 30 with stable Graves' hyperthyroidism. Some clones in this sample may be carry-over from other donors' samples. Material: peripheral blood. The chain carries TRBV7-9 and TRBJ1-1; no firm D call. The CDR3, as DNA: TGTGCCAGCCACAATAGGCTTGTCGGCACTGAAGCTTTCTTT. This gives the protein CASHNRLVGTEAFF.